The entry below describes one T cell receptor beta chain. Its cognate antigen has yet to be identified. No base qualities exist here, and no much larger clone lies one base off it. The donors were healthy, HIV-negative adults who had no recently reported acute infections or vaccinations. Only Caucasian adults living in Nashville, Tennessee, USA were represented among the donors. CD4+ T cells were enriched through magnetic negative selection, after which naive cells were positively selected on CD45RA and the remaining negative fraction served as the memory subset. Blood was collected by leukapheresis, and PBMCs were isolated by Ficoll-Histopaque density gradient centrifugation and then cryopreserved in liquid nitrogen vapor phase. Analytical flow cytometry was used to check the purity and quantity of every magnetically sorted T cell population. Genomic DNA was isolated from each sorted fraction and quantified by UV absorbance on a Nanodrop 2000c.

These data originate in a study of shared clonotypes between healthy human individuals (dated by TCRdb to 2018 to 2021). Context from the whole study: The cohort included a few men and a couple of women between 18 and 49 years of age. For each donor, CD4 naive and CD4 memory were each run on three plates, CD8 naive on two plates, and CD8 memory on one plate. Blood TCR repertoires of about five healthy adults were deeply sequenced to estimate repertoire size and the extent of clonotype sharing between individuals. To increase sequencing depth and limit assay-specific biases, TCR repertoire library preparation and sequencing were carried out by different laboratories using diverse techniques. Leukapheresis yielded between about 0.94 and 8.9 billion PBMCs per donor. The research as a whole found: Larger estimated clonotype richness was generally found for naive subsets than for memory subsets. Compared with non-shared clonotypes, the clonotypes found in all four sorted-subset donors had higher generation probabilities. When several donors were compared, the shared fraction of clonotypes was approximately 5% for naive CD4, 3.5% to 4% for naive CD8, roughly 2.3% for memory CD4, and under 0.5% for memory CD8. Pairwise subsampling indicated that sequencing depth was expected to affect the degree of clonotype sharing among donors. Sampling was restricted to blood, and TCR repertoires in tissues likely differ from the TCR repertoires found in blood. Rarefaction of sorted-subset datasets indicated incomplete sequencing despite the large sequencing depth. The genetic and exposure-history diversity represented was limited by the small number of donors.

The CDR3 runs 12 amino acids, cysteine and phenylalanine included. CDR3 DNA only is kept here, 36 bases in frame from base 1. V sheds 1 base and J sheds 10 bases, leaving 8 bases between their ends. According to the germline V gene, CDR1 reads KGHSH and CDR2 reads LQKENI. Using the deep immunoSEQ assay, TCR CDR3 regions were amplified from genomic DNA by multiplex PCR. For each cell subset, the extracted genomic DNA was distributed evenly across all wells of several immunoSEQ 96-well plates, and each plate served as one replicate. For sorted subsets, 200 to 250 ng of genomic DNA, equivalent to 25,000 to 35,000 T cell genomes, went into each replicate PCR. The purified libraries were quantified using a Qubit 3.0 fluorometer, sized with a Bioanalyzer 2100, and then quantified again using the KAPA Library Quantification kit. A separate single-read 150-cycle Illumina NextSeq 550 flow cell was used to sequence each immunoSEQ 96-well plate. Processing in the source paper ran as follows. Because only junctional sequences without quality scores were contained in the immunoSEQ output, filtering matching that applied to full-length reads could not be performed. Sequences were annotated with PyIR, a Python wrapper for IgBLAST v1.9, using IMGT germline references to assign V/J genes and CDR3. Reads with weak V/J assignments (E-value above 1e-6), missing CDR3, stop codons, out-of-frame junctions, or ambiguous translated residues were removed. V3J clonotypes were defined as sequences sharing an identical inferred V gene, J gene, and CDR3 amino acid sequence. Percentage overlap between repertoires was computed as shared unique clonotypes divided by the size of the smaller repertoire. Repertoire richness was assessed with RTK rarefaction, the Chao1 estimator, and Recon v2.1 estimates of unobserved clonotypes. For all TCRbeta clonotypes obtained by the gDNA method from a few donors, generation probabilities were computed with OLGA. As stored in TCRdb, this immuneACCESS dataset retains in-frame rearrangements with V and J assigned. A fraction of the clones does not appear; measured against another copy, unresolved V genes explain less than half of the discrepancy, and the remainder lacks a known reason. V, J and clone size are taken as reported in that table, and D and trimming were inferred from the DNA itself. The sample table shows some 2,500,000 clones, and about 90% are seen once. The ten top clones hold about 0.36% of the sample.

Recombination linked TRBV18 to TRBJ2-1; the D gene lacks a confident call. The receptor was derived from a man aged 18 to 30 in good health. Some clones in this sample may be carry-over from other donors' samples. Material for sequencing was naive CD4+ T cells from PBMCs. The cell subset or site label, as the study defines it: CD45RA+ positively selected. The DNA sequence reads TGTGCCAGCTCACCACTGGTGCGCGAGCAGTTCTTC. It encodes CASSPLVREQFF. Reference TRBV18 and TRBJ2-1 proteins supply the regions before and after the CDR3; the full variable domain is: NAGVMQNPRHLVRRRGQEARLRCSPMKGHSHVYWYRQLPEEGLKFMVYLQKENIIDESGMPKERFSAEFPKEGPSILRIQQVVRGDSAAYFCASSPLVREQFFGPGTRLTVL.